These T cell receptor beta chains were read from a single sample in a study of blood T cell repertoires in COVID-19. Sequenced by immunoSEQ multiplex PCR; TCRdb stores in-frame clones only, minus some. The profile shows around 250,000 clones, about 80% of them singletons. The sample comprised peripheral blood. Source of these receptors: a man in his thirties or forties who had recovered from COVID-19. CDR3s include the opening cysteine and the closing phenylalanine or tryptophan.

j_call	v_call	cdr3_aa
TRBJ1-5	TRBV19	CASSIVADRGLSNQPQHF
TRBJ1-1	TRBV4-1	CASSPHNGNIEAFF
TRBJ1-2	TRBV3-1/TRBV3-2	CASSLKPGTGSFYGYTF
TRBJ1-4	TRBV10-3	CAISESTDGEKLFF
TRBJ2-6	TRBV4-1	CASSLSGALSGANVLTF
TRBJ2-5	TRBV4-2	CASSQEMGREQETQYF
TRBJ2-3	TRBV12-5	CASGLGDRAQYF
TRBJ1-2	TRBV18	CASSPWGSYGYTF
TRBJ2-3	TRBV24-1	CATSGIGGDTDTQYF
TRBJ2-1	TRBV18	CASLRTGGNEQFF
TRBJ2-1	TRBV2	CASSRGTVDEQFF
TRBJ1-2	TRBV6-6	CASSVPGTGVGGYTF
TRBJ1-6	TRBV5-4	CASSSGQGNSPLHF
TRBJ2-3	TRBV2	CASTAWTLTQYF
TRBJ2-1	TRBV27	CASSSPASGGSYNEQFF
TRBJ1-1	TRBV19	CASSMVPGTEAFF
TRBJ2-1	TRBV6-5	CASSWRDLSNEQFF
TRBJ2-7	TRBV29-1	CSVARGRAYEQYF
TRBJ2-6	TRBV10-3	CAISDPGSGANVLTF
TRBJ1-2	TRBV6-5	CASSSTGGNYGYTF
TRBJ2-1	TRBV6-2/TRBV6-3	CASSHGRSGLF
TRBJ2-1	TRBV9	CASSVGGPAYNEQFF
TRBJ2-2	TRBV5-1	CASSLASGHTGELFF
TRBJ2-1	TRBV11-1	CASSLQGGDNEQFF
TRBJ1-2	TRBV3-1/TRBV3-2	CASSQRQGIYGYTF
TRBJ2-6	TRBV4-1	CASSPISGANVLTF
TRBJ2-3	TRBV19	CASRLATGGTDTQYF
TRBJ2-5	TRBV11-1	CASSLAGTSGYQETQYF
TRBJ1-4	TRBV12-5	CASGLVRGGVLPGEKLFF
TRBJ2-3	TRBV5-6	CASRQRMRVDTQYF
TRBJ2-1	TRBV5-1	CASSLGQAAYNEQFF
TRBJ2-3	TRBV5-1	CASSWGRAGNTDTQYF
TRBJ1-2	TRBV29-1	CSVSGTGGFNYGYTF
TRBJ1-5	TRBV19	CASSIGQNQPQHF
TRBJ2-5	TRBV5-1	CASSSPGTAQETQYF
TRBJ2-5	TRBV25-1	CASSEWETSGDDQETQYF
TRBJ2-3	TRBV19	CASTRGGQWDTQYF
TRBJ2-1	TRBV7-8	CASSLSRAYNEQFF
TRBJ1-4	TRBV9	CASSFKGQVNEKLFF
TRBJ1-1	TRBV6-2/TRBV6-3	CASSPPGQGKVKTEAFF
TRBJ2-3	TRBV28	CASSLISLDRDF
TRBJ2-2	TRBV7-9	CASSNPGTGSGELFF
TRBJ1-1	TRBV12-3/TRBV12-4	CASSSQGGLEAFF
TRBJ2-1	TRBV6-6	CASSYAGPPQQFF
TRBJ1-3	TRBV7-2	CASSLAGGSGNTIYF
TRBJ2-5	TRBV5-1	CASSLQGTQYF
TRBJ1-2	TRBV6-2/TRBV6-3	CASSPTGPDYGYTF
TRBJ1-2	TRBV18	CASSPGPRGTTGNGYTF
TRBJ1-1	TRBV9	CASGEGGGTEAFF